Listed below are T cell receptor beta chains from one sample, sequenced in a study of type 1 and type 2 diabetes patients. TCRdb fed the multiplex PCR reads into MiXCR, producing one record per CDR3 protein. The table records a few hundred thousand distinct CDR3 sequences, roughly 48% of them present only once. The material sequenced was peripheral blood mononuclear cells (PBMCs). Source of these receptors: a man between 18 and 35 years old with type 2 diabetes. Each CDR3 is given with its conserved first and last residue. A D gene is named only where the DNA matches it firmly. The size entry is marked missing in some rows and otherwise reads once, few, many or a size class.

>.|TRBD1|TRBJ1-4|TRBV3-1
CASSQGTGANEKLFF
TGTGCCAGCAGCCAGGGGACAGGGGCGAATGAAAAACTGTTTTTT
>.|.|TRBJ1-6|TRBV6-1
CASSDIKRWDSDSPLHF
TGTGCCAGCAGTGATATCAAAAGGTGGGACTCGGATTCACCCCTCCACTTT
>.|.|TRBJ2-5|TRBV28
CASIPIGRWETQYF
TGTGCCAGCATCCCCATTGGGAGGTGGGAGACCCAGTACTTC
>.|.|TRBJ1-1|TRBV28
CASSESPLNTEAFF
TGTGCCAGCAGTGAGTCCCCCCTAAACACTGAAGCTTTCTTT
>once|.|TRBJ2-1|TRBV2
CASSKLDHIYNEQFF
TGTGCCAGCAGTAAACTAGACCATATCTACAATGAGCAGTTCTTC
>.|.|TRBJ2-2|TRBV11-1
CASSPTSSADTGELFF
TGTGCCAGCAGCCCGACCTCGTCAGCGGACACCGGGGAGCTGTTTTTT
>many|.|TRBJ2-6|TRBV10-3
CATLQSGPEANVLTF
TGTGCCACACTACAGTCGGGTCCTGAGGCCAACGTCCTGACTTTC
>.|.|TRBJ2-6|TRBV10-2
CASSYEGLSGANVLTF
TGCGCCAGCAGTTATGAGGGTTTGTCTGGGGCCAACGTCCTGACTTTC
>.|.|TRBJ2-5|TRBV30
CAWSVLGSETQYF
TGTGCCTGGAGTGTACTGGGATCCGAGACCCAGTACTTC
>.|.|TRBJ1-2|TRBV4-3
CASSLLTGIGYGYTF
TGCGCCAGCAGCCTCTTGACCGGGATTGGCTATGGCTACACCTTC
>many|.|TRBJ2-1|TRBV19
CASSLSPMRDYNEQFF
TGTGCCAGTAGTCTCTCTCCAATGAGGGACTACAATGAGCAGTTCTTC
>.|.|TRBJ1-4|TRBV28
CASSLLREGEKLFF
TGTGCCAGCAGTTTATTAAGGGAGGGTGAAAAACTGTTTTTT
>.|TRBD2|TRBJ2-2|TRBV4-1
CASSRGGANTGELFF
TGTGCCAGCAGCCGGGGGGGCGCGAACACCGGGGAGCTGTTTTTT
>.|.|TRBJ2-2|TRBV9
CASSGDGAGDRAGETGELFF
TGTGCCAGCAGCGGAGACGGGGCAGGGGATAGGGCGGGAGAAACCGGGGAGCTGTTTTTT
>.|.|TRBJ1-2|TRBV5-1
CASSLGTVSYGYTF
TGCGCCAGCAGCTTGGGGACGGTCAGCTATGGCTACACCTTC
>once|.|TRBJ1-2|TRBV2
CASRPQGSAYGYTF
TGTGCCAGCAGACCCCAGGGCAGCGCCTATGGCTACACCTTC
>few|.|TRBJ2-7|TRBV13
CASTAGAEGAYEQYF
TGTGCCAGCACTGCCGGGGCGGAGGGAGCCTACGAGCAGTACTTC
>.|.|TRBJ2-5|TRBV30
CASSVGQNQYF
TGTGCCAGTAGTGTCGGACAGAACCAGTACTTC
>.|.|TRBJ1-6|TRBV7-9
CASSLTQGMNSPLHF
TGTGCCAGCAGCTTGACTCAGGGGATGAATTCACCCCTCCACTTT
>few|.|TRBJ2-7|TRBV20-1
CSARDPVDSYEQYF
TGCAGTGCTAGAGACCCGGTTGATTCCTACGAGCAGTACTTC
>.|TRBD2|TRBJ2-7|TRBV10-2
CASSPKRGGYEQYF
TGCGCCAGCAGTCCGAAGCGGGGGGGCTACGAGCAGTACTTC
>.|.|TRBJ2-1|TRBV20-1
CSAIGPTRGNEQFF
TGCAGTGCAATAGGACCCACAAGAGGGAATGAGCAGTTCTTC
>.|.|TRBJ1-2|TRBV4-1
CASSQDSSRNYGYTF
TGCGCCAGCAGCCAAGATAGCTCTAGGAACTATGGCTACACCTTC
>.|TRBD1|TRBJ2-3|TRBV19
CATSGTGRTDTQYF
TGTGCCACATCCGGGACAGGTCGCACAGATACGCAGTATTTT
>.|.|TRBJ2-5|TRBV6-1
CASSYSNPSTQYF
TGTGCCAGCAGTTACTCAAACCCGTCGACCCAGTACTTC
>.|TRBD1|TRBJ2-7|TRBV14
CASSQTGTGLHEQYF
TGTGCCAGCAGCCAAACCGGGACAGGGCTCCACGAGCAGTACTTC
>.|TRBD2|TRBJ2-1|TRBV19
CASNLIAGVSREQFF
TGTGCCAGTAATCTAATAGCGGGAGTGTCCCGTGAGCAGTTCTTC
>once|.|TRBJ1-2|TRBV25-1
CASSLVPTSPYGYTF
TGTGCCAGCAGTTTAGTCCCGACTTCCCCATATGGCTACACCTTC
>.|TRBD1|TRBJ2-5|TRBV2
CASPGRDRGQETQYF
TGTGCCAGCCCGGGGAGGGACAGGGGCCAAGAGACCCAGTACTTC
>once|TRBD2|TRBJ2-5|TRBV20-1
CSAMGTGGETQYF
TGCAGTGCTATGGGTACGGGAGGAGAGACCCAGTACTTC
>few|.|TRBJ2-2|TRBV12-3/TRBV12-4
CASSLLAVKNTGELFF
TGTGCCAGCAGTTTACTTGCAGTGAAGAACACCGGGGAGCTGTTTTTT
>.|.|TRBJ1-2|TRBV7-2
CASSLGPGGGYGYTF
TGTGCCAGCAGCTTAGGTCCCGGCGGCGGCTATGGCTACACCTTC
>.|.|TRBJ2-3|TRBV6-1
CASSEFLHRVDTQYF
TGTGCCAGCAGTGAATTTCTCCACAGGGTTGATACGCAGTATTTT
>.|.|TRBJ2-7|TRBV7-2
CASSSFLSLGYEQYF
TGTGCCAGCAGCTCGTTTCTGAGCTTGGGCTACGAGCAGTACTTC
>.|.|TRBJ2-3|TRBV6-6
CASSYSGDTDTQYF
TGTGCCAGCAGTTACTCCGGAGACACAGATACGCAGTATTTT
>.|.|TRBJ1-6|TRBV2
CAGGGGNNNSPLHF
TGTGCCGGAGGAGGGGGAAACAATAATTCACCCCTCCACTTT
>.|.|TRBJ1-1|TRBV5-1
CASSFTSNTEAFF
TGCGCCAGCAGCTTTACATCGAACACTGAAGCTTTCTTT
>few|TRBD2|TRBJ2-2|TRBV30
CAWSKGLAGANTGELFF
TGTGCCTGGAGTAAAGGACTAGCGGGAGCAAACACCGGGGAGCTGTTTTTT
>few|.|TRBJ1-2|TRBV7-8
CASSLGTENYGYTF
TGTGCCAGCAGCTTAGGGACGGAGAACTATGGCTACACCTTC
>.|TRBD1|TRBJ1-5|TRBV28
CASTMDRVNQPQHF
TGTGCCAGCACGATGGACAGGGTAAATCAGCCCCAGCATTTT